A single sample gave rise to the 32 T cell receptor beta chains below, sequenced in a study of T cell repertoires in cytomegalovirus infection. These receptors have no identified antigens. Via MiXCR, TCRdb re-called the reads, giving one row per CDR3 protein. In the table there are some 320,000 distinct CDR3 sequences, roughly 28% of which are singletons. Sequenced material: cultured PBMCs, taken from culture after CMV antigen stimulation. These receptors were collected from a human donor in good health (CMV status not recorded). Some clones in this sample may be carry-over from other donors' samples.

The V call is TRBV5-4, the J call TRBJ2-3, with 7 positions matching TRBD1. The ends lost 3 bases at V and 3 bases at J; junction bases unmatched: 10. Germline assignment: CDR1 SGHNT and CDR2 YYREEE (reference sequence). The CDR3 has 16 residues. The CDR3 loop is CASSSNQRGRTDTQYF. In nucleotides, the CDR3 is TGTGCCAGCAGCTCGAATCAAAGGGGGCGTACAGATACGCAGTATTTT. The variable domain in full, with the rest retrieved from reference TRBV5-4 and TRBJ2-3, is ETGVTQSPTHLIKTRGQQVTLRCSSQSGHNTVSWYQQALGQGPQFIFQYYREEENGRGNFPPRFSGLQFPNYSSELNVNALELDDSALYLCASSSNQRGRTDTQYFGPGTRLTVL.

J is TRBJ2-5 and V is TRBV7-8; 8 nucleotides line up with TRBD2. Germline CDR1 SGHVS, CDR2 FQNEAQ. V lost 5 bases to trimming and J lost 2 bases; unmatched junction nucleotides: 7. CDR3 length: 15 amino acids. In DNA form, the CDR3 reads TGTGCCAGCAGCCCCTCAGCGGGAGCTCAAGAGACCCAGTACTTC. Its protein product is CASSPSAGAQETQYF.

This clonotype was found a few times. The chain uses TRBV7-8 and TRBJ2-3, with 9 nucleotides matching TRBD2. CDR1 and CDR2 from the germline V gene are SGHVS and FQNEAQ. CDR3 size: 16 residues. The V segment lost 7 bases and the J segment 1 base; nucleotides outside the gene matches: 9. This CDR3 reads CASTRALAGRTDTQYF. The CDR3 nucleotides are TGTGCCAGCACCCGGGCCCTAGCGGGGCGCACAGATACGCAGTATTTT.

This clonotype was counted only a few times. This chain's CDR3 is CASRRGLAAGSPLHF. DNA of the CDR3: TGTGCCAGCAGGAGAGGCCTCGCGGCGGGCTCACCCCTCCACTTT. This chain connects TRBV6-5 to TRBJ1-6; no reliable D call. Germline-derived CDR1 and CDR2 are MNHEY and SVGAGI. This CDR3 is 15 amino acids long. V gave up 6 bases and J gave up 10 bases, with 19 bases separating them.

With respect to this clonotype: One end of the junction is discordant with germline, which a read error may explain. The chain links TRBV5-3 to TRBJ2-2; TRBD2 matches 7 bases. TRBV5-3 is marked as an open reading frame, function uncertain. The CDR3 consists of 17 residues. The CDR3 protein is CASSSGGRGANTGELFF. CDR3 nucleotides: TGTGCCAGCAGCTCGGGTGGACGGGGGGCGAACACCGGGGAGCTGTTTTTT.

This chain joins TRBV7-2 and TRBJ2-1; D gene unclear. Germline V gives CDR1 SGHTA, CDR2 FQGNSA. The CDR3 runs 11 residues. Trimming took off 2 bases at V and 10 bases at J, with 6 bases between the two ends. The CDR3 bases are TGTGCCAGCAGCTTAATTGAGGAGCAGTTCTTC. Protein product: CASSLIEEQFF.

The chain has TRBV12-3 or TRBV12-4 and TRBJ1-5; D call uncertain. There are 17 residues in the CDR3. V lost 2 bases to trimming and J lost 2 bases, with 16 bases between them. For the CDR3, the DNA is TGTGCCAGCAGTTTAAGACGCGGAATAGGCGGCAATCAGCCCCAGCATTTT. This translates into CASSLRRGIGGNQPQHF.

This clonotype has ten or more counts. This chain connects TRBV7-2 to TRBJ2-1; possibly TRBD2 for D (5 bases). The CDR3 runs to 12 residues. Trimming pared 5 bases from V and 6 bases from J, leaving 8 bases between. Germline V lookup: CDR1 SGHTA, CDR2 FQGNSA. CDR3 DNA: TGTGCCAGCAGCCGGACTGTCAATGAGCAGTTCTTC. Translated: CASSRTVNEQFF. Variable domain in full (rest from reference TRBV7-2 and TRBJ2-1): GAGVSQSPSNKVTEKGKDVELRCDPISGHTALYWYRQSLGQGLEFLIYFQGNSAPDKSGLPSDRFSAERTGGSVSTLTIQRTQQEDSAVYLCASSRTVNEQFFGPGTRLTVL.

This clonotype was detected a few times. The chain carries TRBV7-8 and TRBJ1-2; 9 bases align to TRBD1. The trim removed 5 bases at V and 6 bases at J, leaving 10 bases unmatched. The CDR3 has 15 residues. Germline values: CDR1 SGHVS, CDR2 FQNEAQ. CDR3 amino acids: CASSVGTGWSDGYTF. The CDR3 nucleotides read TGTGCCAGCAGCGTCGGGACAGGGTGGTCGGATGGCTACACCTTC.

This clonotype was observed many times. The chain uses TRBV2 and TRBJ2-5, with 10 bases lining up with TRBD1. Trimming took 6 bases from V and 5 from J; bases not matched to a gene: 15. The CDR3 has 17 residues. CDR1 is SNHLY, CDR2 FYNNEI, per germline. CDR3 DNA sequence: TGTGCCAGCAGGGCGCGTAGCCGACGACAGGGGGCGGAGACCCAGTACTTC. This sequence encodes CASRARSRRQGAETQYF. The complete variable domain, with remaining parts taken from reference TRBV2 and TRBJ2-5, reads EPEVTQTPSHQVTQMGQEVILRCVPISNHLYFYWYRQILGQKVEFLVSFYNNEISEKSEIFDDQFSVERPDGSNFTLKIRSTKLEDSAMYFCASRARSRRQGAETQYFGPGTRLLVL.

A few counts support this clonotype. The V and J genes are TRBV9 and TRBJ2-5; the match to TRBD2 covers 8 bases. Germline CDR1 is SGDLS and CDR2 is YYNGEE. This CDR3 contains 17 residues. Trimming removed 3 bases from V and 0 bases from J; junction bases left unmatched: 10. CDR3 amino acids: CASSEQGAGGDQETQYF. The CDR3 DNA sequence: TGTGCCAGCAGCGAACAAGGTGCGGGAGGAGACCAAGAGACCCAGTACTTC.

This clonotype was observed a handful of times. The chain links TRBV7-3 to TRBJ2-1, with 9 positions matching TRBD1. In germline, CDR1 is SGHTA, CDR2 FQGTGA. The CDR3 covers 15 residues. V dropped 5 bases and J dropped 2; count of bases not matched to a gene: 4. Here the CDR3 reads CASSDDRGAYNEQFF. CDR3 bases: TGTGCCAGCAGCGACGACAGGGGGGCCTACAATGAGCAGTTCTTC.

In this sample, this clonotype turned up a few times. The chain recombines TRBV6-1 with TRBJ1-2; a weak D match, TRBD1 (5 bases). V was trimmed by 10 bases and J by 4 bases, leaving 19 bases between them. The CDR3 sequence is 14 residues long. Germline CDR1 reads MNHNS; CDR2 reads SASEGT. The CDR3 nucleotides read TGTGCCACGTGGGGGGATAACGAAGCCTATGGCTACACCTTC. Its translation: CATWGDNEAYGYTF.

The chain recombines TRBV28 with TRBJ2-1, with 9 bases identical to TRBD2. Germline V gene sequence: CDR1 MDHEN, CDR2 SYDVKM. The CDR3 has 15 amino acids. With V trimmed by 3 bases and J by 4 bases, 4 bases remained unmatched. In nucleotides, the CDR3 is TGTGCCAGCAGTTTGCGGGAGGGCCCTTACAATGAGCAGTTCTTC. The encoded protein is CASSLREGPYNEQFF.

This chain connects TRBV19 to TRBJ2-6; D call uncertain. Germline V lookup: CDR1 LNHDA, CDR2 SQIVND (reference sequence). There are 14 residues in the CDR3. The V gene lost 3 bases and the J gene lost 1 base, with 4 bases spanning the gap. DNA for the CDR3: TGTGCCAGTAGTATCGGTTCTGGGGCCAACGTCCTGACTTTC. The encoded protein is CASSIGSGANVLTF. The variable domain in full, completed from reference TRBV19 and TRBJ2-6, reads DGGITQSPKYLFRKEGQNVTLSCEQNLNHDAMYWYRQDPGQGLRLIYYSQIVNDFQKGDIAEGYSVSREKKESFPLTVTSAQKNPTAFYLCASSIGSGANVLTFGAGSRLTVL.

V and J are TRBV27 and TRBJ1-2; 8 positions match TRBD1. J lost 0 bases, V lost 2 bases, and 5 bases had no gene match. Germline V gives CDR1 MNHEY, CDR2 SMNVEV (reference sequence). The CDR3 totals 16 residues. CDR3 coding DNA: TGTGCCAGCAGTTTACAGGGGGCACTAGCTAACTATGGCTACACCTTC. Amino acid sequence: CASSLQGALANYGYTF.

This clonotype was observed at least ten times. The rearrangement joins TRBV19 to TRBJ2-5, with 9 bases matching TRBD1. The V gene end was trimmed by 5 bases and the J gene end by 5 bases; junction bases not matched to a gene: 12. The CDR3 spans 16 residues. Germline V lookup: CDR1 LNHDA, CDR2 SQIVND (reference sequence). For the CDR3, the DNA is TGTGCCAGTAGTTCAGCACCGGGACAGGGAAAGGAGACCCAGTACTTC. Translating it yields CASSSAPGQGKETQYF. Full variable domain (remainder filled in from reference TRBV19 and TRBJ2-5): DGGITQSPKYLFRKEGQNVTLSCEQNLNHDAMYWYRQDPGQGLRLIYYSQIVNDFQKGDIAEGYSVSREKKESFPLTVTSAQKNPTAFYLCASSSAPGQGKETQYFGPGTRLLVL.

The rearrangement uses TRBV19 and TRBJ2-1; D might be TRBD2 (6 bases). Trimming shortened V by 11 bases and J by 15 bases, and 17 bases separated the two germline ends. Germline V gene lookup returns CDR1 LNHDA and CDR2 SQIVND (reference sequence). This CDR3 has 10 amino acids. CDR3 residues: CAGDSGLPFF. As DNA, the CDR3 is TGTGCCGGCGATTCGGGACTCCCGTTCTTC.

Notes on this clonotype: One end of the junction fails to match germline, which may point to a read error. This chain connects TRBV20-1 to TRBJ2-1; no clear D. Germline assignment: CDR1 DFQATT and CDR2 SNEGSKA (reference sequence). This CDR3 is built from 15 residues. The CDR3: CSARSLISSYSEQFF. The DNA of the CDR3 is TGCAGTGCTAGGAGTCTAATCAGCTCCTACAGTGAGCAGTTCTTC.

Comments on this clonotype: One junction end disagrees with the germline gene, perhaps due to a read error. This rearrangement joins TRBV4-1 to TRBJ2-3; D not resolved. Germline CDR1 and CDR2: MGHRA and YSYEKL. The CDR3 covers 13 residues. This chain's CDR3 is CASSHATTDAQYF. CDR3 coding DNA: TGCGCCAGCAGCCACGCTACCACAGATGCGCAGTATTTT.

The chain recombines TRBV24-1 with TRBJ2-3; D may be TRBD2 (6 bases). CDR1 is KGHDR, CDR2 SFDVKD, per germline. The V gene lost 4 bases and the J gene lost 0 bases, with 13 bases spanning the gap. The CDR3 extends over 16 amino acids. In DNA, the CDR3 is TGTGCCACCAGTGACCTCAGCGGGTATAGCACAGATACGCAGTATTTT. Translated: CATSDLSGYSTDTQYF.

V gene TRBV10-3 combines with J gene TRBJ2-3; 7 bases agree with TRBD2. With 7 bases clipped from V and 2 bases from J, the junction kept 6 bases outside the gene matches. CDR1 ENHRY and CDR2 SYGVKD come from the germline V gene. The CDR3 loop spans 14 amino acids. DNA of the CDR3: TGTGCCATCACCCGCGGGGGTGCCACAGATACGCAGTATTTT. Its translation is CAITRGGATDTQYF.

The J gene is TRBJ1-1, the V gene TRBV20-1; the D gene is possibly TRBD1 (6 bases). The CDR3 length is 14 residues. The germline V gene has CDR1 DFQATT and CDR2 SNEGSKA (reference sequence). The V end lost 8 bases, the J end lost 2 bases, and 18 bases lay between the germline ends. This CDR3 is CSSSMGGGNTEAFF. Here the CDR3 DNA reads TGCAGTTCCTCAATGGGGGGCGGAAACACTGAAGCTTTCTTT.

J is TRBJ2-3 and V is TRBV5-1, with 7 positions matching TRBD1. Unmatched junction bases numbered 5, after V lost 3 bases and J lost 4 bases. The CDR3 loop spans 14 amino acids. The V gene's germline CDR1 is SGHRS and CDR2 YFSETQ. CDR3 protein: CASSSGTGADTQYF. As DNA, the CDR3 is TGCGCCAGCAGCTCAGGAACAGGGGCAGATACGCAGTATTTT.

This clonotype was observed a handful of times. This rearrangement joins TRBV10-3 to TRBJ1-4, with a possible D match to TRBD1 (5 bases). This CDR3 spans 13 amino acids. The germline V gene has CDR1 ENHRY and CDR2 SYGVKD. Trimming took off 10 bases at V and 6 bases at J, with 15 bases between the two ends. The CDR3 bases are TGTGCCACAGGAGCGACAGAAGATGAAAAACTGTTTTTT. Protein: CATGATEDEKLFF.

The genes are TRBV20-1 and TRBJ1-6; D remains ambiguous. Between the trimmed V and J ends, which lost 4 bases and 0 bases, there was a span of 10 bases. This CDR3 is 15 amino acids long. From germline, CDR1 is DFQATT and CDR2 SNEGSKA (reference sequence). The DNA of the CDR3 is TGCAGTGCTATCAAGGAGAACTCCTATAATTCACCCCTCCACTTT. Its translation is CSAIKENSYNSPLHF.

This clonotype has a handful of counts. This sequence joins TRBV7-2 and TRBJ2-3; maybe TRBD1 (5 bases). This CDR3 contains 14 residues. Germline lookup yields CDR1 SGHTA and CDR2 FQGNSA. Trimming took 8 bases from V and 9 from J, leaving 21 bases between them. DNA of the CDR3: TGTGCCAGCTCCCTGGGGCACACACCAGCAACGCAGTATTTT. It translates to CASSLGHTPATQYF.

The chain has TRBV12-3 or TRBV12-4 and TRBJ1-2, with 7 bases lining up with TRBD1. The ends lost 4 bases at V and 0 bases at J; junction bases unmatched: 14. The CDR3 length is 18 residues. The CDR3 DNA follows: TGTGCCAGCAGTTCCTCATACTGGGACAGCTTCGCTAACTATGGCTACACCTTC. This translates into CASSSSYWDSFANYGYTF.

V usage is TRBV6-6 and J usage is TRBJ2-5, with D possibly being TRBD2 (5 bases). The CDR3 has 13 residues. Per germline, CDR1 MNHNY and CDR2 SVGAGI (reference sequence). Trimming pared 2 bases from V and 6 bases from J, leaving 10 bases between. CDR3 nucleotides: TGTGCCAGCAGTTACACGGAGGCAAAGACCCAGTACTTC. Residues: CASSYTEAKTQYF.

The chain recombines TRBV9 with TRBJ2-2; D not resolved. Germline V gene sequence: CDR1 SGDLS, CDR2 YYNGEE. The CDR3 totals 14 residues. The V and J ends lost 1 base and 3 bases respectively, with 7 bases between them. CDR3 coding DNA: TGTGCCAGCAGCGTACTGTCAGACACCGGGGAGCTGTTTTTT. As protein: CASSVLSDTGELFF.

The chain uses TRBV2 and TRBJ2-3; TRBD2 aligns across 7 bases. The CDR3 consists of 14 residues. V was clipped by 7 bases and J by 0 bases; unmatched bases: 4. Germline V gene data show CDR1 as SNHLY and CDR2 as FYNNEI. CDR3 residues: CASNGGTSTDTQYF. The DNA for the CDR3 is TGTGCCAGCAACGGGGGGACGAGCACAGATACGCAGTATTTT.

This clonotype has more than one count but fewer than ten. The CDR3 loop is CASSLDSGRSNQPQHF. CDR3 sequence (DNA): TGTGCCAGCAGCTTGGATTCAGGGAGGAGCAATCAGCCCCAGCATTTT. The V gene is TRBV7-2, the J gene TRBJ1-5, with D perhaps matching TRBD1 (5 bases). This CDR3 is built from 16 residues. The germline V gene encodes CDR1 SGHTA and CDR2 FQGNSA. Trimming left V 3 bases short and J 1 base short, with 13 bases between.